This T cell receptor (beta chain) was recovered during a study of blood T cell repertoires in COVID-19. In the study overall: Samples taken during acute and convalescent COVID-19 were collected in the United States, Italy and Spain.

Per the original data handling: From reference gene primer amplification, estimates of nucleated cell counts were derived. Assay: immunoSEQ multiplex PCR; the TCRdb copy retains only in-frame clones and omits some. The V and J calls and clone size are taken from that table; D and trimming were inferred from the DNA. Among about 150,000 clones listed, roughly 82% were seen once. The sequenced sample consisted of peripheral blood. This receptor was identified in a woman aged 45 to 65 with acute or convalescent COVID-19.

The CDR3 coding sequence is TGCGCCTCGGGACAGGGCCAAGAGACCCAGTACTTC. Translation gives CASGQGQETQYF. This sequence joins TRBV5-1 and TRBJ2-5; the match to TRBD1 covers 9 bases. Germline loops: CDR1 SGHRS, CDR2 YFSETQ. V gave up 10 bases and J gave up 1 base; unmatched junction bases: 2. This CDR3 has 12 amino acids.